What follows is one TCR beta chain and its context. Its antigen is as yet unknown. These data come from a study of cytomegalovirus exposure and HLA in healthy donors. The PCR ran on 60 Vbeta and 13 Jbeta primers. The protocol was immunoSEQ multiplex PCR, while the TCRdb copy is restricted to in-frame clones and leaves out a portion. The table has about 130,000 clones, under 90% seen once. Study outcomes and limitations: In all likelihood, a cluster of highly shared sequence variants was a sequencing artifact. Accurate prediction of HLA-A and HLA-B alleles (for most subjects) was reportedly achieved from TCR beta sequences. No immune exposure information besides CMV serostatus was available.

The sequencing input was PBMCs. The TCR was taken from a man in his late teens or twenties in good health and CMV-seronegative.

This CDR3 reads CASSPRDRNTGELFF. DNA of the CDR3: TGTGCCAGCAGCCCCCGGGACAGGAACACCGGGGAGCTGTTTTTT. V is TRBV7-9 and J is TRBJ2-2; 7 positions match TRBD1. V was clipped by 5 bases and J by 1 base; unmatched bases: 4. Germline assignment: CDR1 SEHNR and CDR2 FQNEAQ (reference sequence). CDR3 length: 15 amino acids.